This passage covers 27 T cell receptor beta chains from one sample sequenced in a study of blood T cell repertoires in COVID-19. Clones were read by immunoSEQ multiplex PCR, and TCRdb kept only the in-frame ones, dropping some. The sample has 110,000 to 150,000 clones, around 87% seen once. Input material: peripheral blood. Receptors originate from a human donor in a cohort sampled during active COVID-19.

V and J are TRBV28 and TRBJ2-1; 12 bases line up with TRBD2. The CDR3 has 16 amino acids. Germline V gene lookup returns CDR1 MDHEN and CDR2 SYDVKM. V dropped 4 bases and J dropped 6; count of bases not matched to a gene: 7. The CDR3 DNA reads TGTGCCAGCAGTTCGCGCCTAGCGGGGGGGCTCAATGAGCAGTTCTTC. It encodes CASSSRLAGGLNEQFF.

The CDR3 bases are TGTGCCAGCAGCGGGGCTAGGGGCGGGGGGCTTAATGAGCAGTTCTTC. Translation gives CASSGARGGGLNEQFF. The chain recombines TRBV5-6 with TRBJ2-1; 8 nucleotides align to TRBD2. This CDR3 is 16 amino acids long. CDR1 SGHDT and CDR2 YYEEEE come from the germline V gene. V dropped 4 bases and J dropped 7; count of bases not matched to a gene: 13.

The chain joins TRBV7-9 to TRBJ2-1; D perhaps matches TRBD1 (5 bases). Trimming shortened V by 2 bases and J by 10 bases, and 12 bases separated the two germline ends. Germline assignment: CDR1 SEHNR and CDR2 FQNEAQ (reference sequence). The length of the CDR3 is 13 residues. The CDR3 DNA reads TGTGCCAGCAGCTTATCACTAAAGGGGGAGCAGTTCTTC. Protein product: CASSLSLKGEQFF.

The chain is built from TRBV28 and TRBJ1-2, with 7 bases identical to TRBD1. Germline V gene data show CDR1 as MDHEN and CDR2 as SYDVKM. The CDR3 extends over 16 amino acids. V lost 6 bases, J lost 0 bases, and 10 bases stayed unmatched. CDR3 protein: CASRYTGAETNYGYTF. CDR3 DNA sequence: TGTGCCAGCAGGTACACAGGGGCGGAGACTAACTATGGCTACACCTTC.

The chain recombines TRBV4-1 with TRBJ2-2; D might be TRBD2 (6 bases). Germline CDR1 MGHRA, CDR2 YSYEKL. CDR3 length: 17 residues. Trimming took off 2 bases at V and 0 bases at J, with 13 bases between the two ends. The CDR3 protein is CASSQSKTGANTGELFF. The CDR3 region has the DNA TGCGCCAGCAGCCAAAGTAAAACGGGAGCGAACACCGGGGAGCTGTTTTTT.

In its sample, this clone is medium-sized. This chain links TRBV3-1 (or the pseudogene TRBV3-2) with TRBJ2-5; 8 bases fit TRBD1. Trimming took 1 base from V and 2 from J; bases not matched to a gene: 6. Germline V CDR1 and CDR2: LGHDT, YNNKEL (reference sequence). This CDR3 spans 16 amino acids. This CDR3 reads CASSQVRDRPQETQYF. In nucleotides, the CDR3 is TGTGCCAGCAGCCAAGTTCGGGACAGGCCACAAGAGACCCAGTACTTC.

In DNA form, the CDR3 reads TGTGCCAGTAGTCCCGGGACAGGGAACTACGAGCAGTACTTC. Protein: CASSPGTGNYEQYF. The chain recombines TRBV19 with TRBJ2-7, with 9 nucleotides matching TRBD1. Germline V gene data show CDR1 as LNHDA and CDR2 as SQIVND (reference sequence). With V trimmed by 5 bases and J by 3 bases, 5 bases remained unmatched. The CDR3 consists of 14 residues. The full variable domain, in which reference TRBV19 and TRBJ2-7 provide the parts outside the CDR3, is DGGITQSPKYLFRKEGQNVTLSCEQNLNHDAMYWYRQDPGQGLRLIYYSQIVNDFQKGDIAEGYSVSREKKESFPLTVTSAQKNPTAFYLCASSPGTGNYEQYFGPGTRLTVT.

This clone was found once. The chain recombines TRBV7-8 with TRBJ1-1; no clear D gene. The CDR3 extends over 15 amino acids. The ends were cut back, 1 base at V and 0 bases at J, with 9 bases in the middle. Per germline, CDR1 SGHVS and CDR2 FQNEAQ. CDR3 sequence reads: CASSLVPRVNTEAFF. In DNA form, the CDR3 reads TGTGCCAGCAGCTTAGTTCCCCGGGTGAACACTGAAGCTTTCTTT.

The chain joins TRBV6-6 to TRBJ2-7, with 7 bases lining up with TRBD1. Trimming at V came to 6 bases and at J to 4 bases, leaving 9 bases not matched to a gene. Germline CDR1 MNHNY, CDR2 SVGAGI (reference sequence). The CDR3 runs 14 residues. The DNA for the CDR3 is TGTGCCAGCAGGGCAGGGGGTCCCAATTACGAGCAGTACTTC. Residues: CASRAGGPNYEQYF.

This clone showed up just once. This chain connects TRBV27 to TRBJ1-5; no reliable D call. Germline V gives CDR1 MNHEY, CDR2 SMNVEV (reference sequence). With 6 bases removed from V and 3 bases from J, the gap between germline ends came to 15 bases. This CDR3 is 15 amino acids long. The CDR3 DNA reads TGTGCCAGCAGGCCGGGAAGGATATCCAATCAGCCCCAGCATTTT. Its translation: CASRPGRISNQPQHF.

The chain is built from TRBV18 and TRBJ1-3, with 7 bases fitting TRBD1. CDR1 is KGHSH, CDR2 LQKENI, per germline. V shed 3 bases and J 8 bases; nucleotides not matched to a gene: 4. This CDR3 spans 13 amino acids. CDR3 loop: CASSPGQEDTIYF. The CDR3, as DNA: TGTGCCAGCTCACCTGGACAGGAGGACACCATATATTTT.

This clone was picked up a small number of times. CDR3 region: CASSLGFGQDLYEQYF. As DNA, the CDR3 is TGTGCCAGCAGCTTAGGCTTCGGACAGGACCTGTACGAGCAGTACTTC. This rearrangement joins TRBV11-2 to TRBJ2-7, with TRBD1 matching 7 bases. In germline, CDR1 is SGHAT, CDR2 FQNNGV. The CDR3 covers 16 residues. The J segment lost 4 bases and the V segment lost 1 base, leaving 10 bases of the junction unmatched.

The chain joins TRBV19 to TRBJ1-3; possibly TRBD1 for D (5 bases). Trimming left V 3 bases short and J 0 bases short, with 15 bases between. CDR1 is LNHDA and CDR2 is SQIVND in the germline V gene (reference sequence). The CDR3 length is 17 residues. The CDR3 protein is CASSIGDRPISGNTIYF. In DNA, the CDR3 is TGTGCCAGTAGTATTGGTGACAGACCGATCTCTGGAAACACCATATATTTT.

V and J are TRBV7-8 and TRBJ2-7, with 7 bases lining up with TRBD1. Unmatched junction bases numbered 13, after V lost 4 bases and J lost 1 base. The germline V gene has CDR1 SGHVS and CDR2 FQNEAQ. The CDR3 consists of 17 residues. CDR3 sequence reads: CASSSTLGQIYSYEQYF. CDR3 DNA: TGTGCCAGCAGCTCAACTTTGGGACAGATATATTCCTACGAGCAGTACTTC.

This rearrangement joins TRBV25-1 to TRBJ1-1; no firm D call. This CDR3 region has 11 residues. V shed 3 bases and J shed 11 bases, with 10 bases lying between them. In germline, CDR1 is MGHDK, CDR2 SYGVNS. Here the CDR3 DNA reads TGTGCCAGCAGTGATAGCCTCCCGGCTTTCTTT. As protein: CASSDSLPAFF.

This chain uses TRBV3-1 (or the pseudogene TRBV3-2) with TRBJ1-1, with D unresolved. The CDR3 length is 14 residues. Deletions cut 1 base from V and 4 bases from J, with 10 bases between. The germline gives CDR1 LGHDT, CDR2 YNNKEL (reference sequence). DNA for the CDR3: TGTGCCAGCAGCCAAGCCGGGGTCGGCACTGAAGCTTTCTTT. It translates to CASSQAGVGTEAFF.

The chain carries TRBV3-1 (or the pseudogene TRBV3-2) and TRBJ2-1; D is perhaps TRBD1 (6 bases). Per the germline V gene, CDR1 is LGHDT and CDR2 is YNNKEL (reference sequence). The CDR3 runs 13 residues. V was clipped by 2 bases and J by 12 bases, with 14 bases between them. CDR3 region: CASSQYGPQGQFF. The CDR3 DNA reads as TGTGCCAGCAGCCAATACGGCCCACAGGGGCAGTTCTTC.

The rearrangement joins TRBV2 to TRBJ2-1; 14 bases map to TRBD2. The V segment lost 7 bases and the J segment 4 bases; nucleotides outside the gene matches: 18. The germline CDR1 and CDR2 sequences are SNHLY and FYNNEI. This CDR3 has 20 residues. The CDR3 DNA follows: TGTGCCAGCACCCTAGAGGGGGGCGGACTAGCGGGAGGTCCTTACAATGAGCAGTTCTTC. Protein: CASTLEGGGLAGGPYNEQFF. Complete variable domain (other parts from reference TRBV2 and TRBJ2-1): EPEVTQTPSHQVTQMGQEVILRCVPISNHLYFYWYRQILGQKVEFLVSFYNNEISEKSEIFDDQFSVERPDGSNFTLKIRSTKLEDSAMYFCASTLEGGGLAGGPYNEQFFGPGTRLTVL.

Comments on this clone: At the DNA level, this CDR3 is encoded by other sequences in the same sample as well. The chain uses TRBV5-1 and TRBJ1-2; the D is unclear. Germline loops: CDR1 SGHRS, CDR2 YFSETQ. There are 14 residues in the CDR3. V was pared by 0 bases and J by 3 bases, with 9 bases between. The CDR3 reads CASSLDPGDYGYTF. CDR3 DNA: TGCGCCAGCAGCTTGGACCCGGGAGACTATGGCTACACCTTC. Complete variable domain (other parts from reference TRBV5-1 and TRBJ1-2): KAGVTQTPRYLIKTRGQQVTLSCSPISGHRSVSWYQQTPGQGLQFLFEYFSETQRNKGNFPGRFSGRQFSNSRSEMNVSTLELGDSALYLCASSLDPGDYGYTFGSGTRLTVV.

The chain links TRBV3-1 (or the pseudogene TRBV3-2) to TRBJ2-3; possible D gene TRBD2, 5 bases. The length of the CDR3 is 15 residues. CDR1 and CDR2 from the germline V gene are LGHDT and YNNKEL (reference sequence). Trimming shortened V by 3 bases and J by 14 bases, and 24 bases separated the two germline ends. The CDR3 loop reads CASSQRAQKGAVGYF. The CDR3 nucleotides are TGTGCCAGCAGCCAGAGGGCTCAGAAGGGAGCAGTAGGGTATTTT.

The chain links TRBV6-6 to TRBJ1-3; TRBD1 matches 7 bases. CDR3 size: 16 residues. The germline V gene has CDR1 MNHNY and CDR2 SVGAGI (reference sequence). V lost 7 bases and J lost 0; bases outside the gene matches: 9. CDR3 amino acids: CASTTGTASSGNTIYF. Here the CDR3 DNA reads TGTGCCAGCACCACAGGGACAGCGAGCTCTGGAAACACCATATATTTT.

The chain carries TRBV27 and TRBJ2-3, with TRBD1 identical over 7 bases. Per the germline V gene, CDR1 is MNHEY and CDR2 is SMNVEV (reference sequence). V was pared by 2 bases and J by 6 bases, with 5 bases of the junction left unmatched. The CDR3 length is 14 residues. The CDR3 spells CASSLRQGYDTQYF. The CDR3 DNA follows: TGTGCCAGCAGTTTAAGACAGGGCTACGATACGCAGTATTTT.

The J gene is TRBJ2-2, the V gene TRBV11-2, with 9 bases lining up with TRBD2. Germline loops: CDR1 SGHAT, CDR2 FQNNGV. Unmatched junction bases numbered 7, after V lost 4 bases and J lost 7 bases. The CDR3 has 15 residues. This CDR3 is CASSSLAGVGGELFF. CDR3 in DNA: TGTGCCAGCAGCTCCTTAGCGGGGGTTGGCGGGGAGCTGTTTTTT.

The chain uses TRBV7-3 and TRBJ2-3; D may be TRBD2 (5 bases). CDR3 length: 14 residues. V was pared by 2 bases and J by 3 bases, with 9 bases between. Germline CDR1 and CDR2: SGHTA and FQGTGA. CDR3 protein: CASSLYGGTDTQYF. DNA for the CDR3: TGTGCCAGCAGCTTATACGGCGGGACAGATACGCAGTATTTT.

The chain combines TRBV4-1 with TRBJ2-1; possibly TRBD2 for D (5 bases). This CDR3 region has 16 residues. The germline V gene has CDR1 MGHRA and CDR2 YSYEKL. V was shortened by 1 base and J by 0 bases, with 10 bases between the two germline ends. The CDR3 DNA follows: TGCGCCAGCAGCCAAGCATTACGGGACTCCTACAATGAGCAGTTCTTC. Protein sequence: CASSQALRDSYNEQFF.

This rearrangement joins TRBV10-3 to TRBJ2-5; TRBD2 might be the D (5 bases). Germline values: CDR1 ENHRY, CDR2 SYGVKD. Trimming shortened V by 6 bases and J by 5 bases, and 19 bases separated the two germline ends. The CDR3 has 15 residues. The CDR3 sequence is CAISNREPDEETQYF. DNA for the CDR3: TGTGCCATCAGCAACCGGGAACCCGACGAGGAGACCCAGTACTTC.

This chain links TRBV6-5 with TRBJ2-7; TRBD1 is a possible D gene (6 bases). V dropped 6 bases and J dropped 4 bases, with 10 bases sitting between them. This CDR3 has 12 amino acids. Germline V gene data show CDR1 as MNHEY and CDR2 as SVGAGI. CDR3 in amino acids: CASRTGFYEQYF. In nucleotides, the CDR3 is TGTGCCAGCAGGACAGGTTTTTACGAGCAGTACTTC.